Reported below is one TCR beta chain. The data were taken from a study of glioma-infiltrating T cells after dendritic cell vaccination. Libraries were prepared by immunoSEQ multiplex PCR; TCRdb keeps only in-frame clonotypes and omits some of them. Of approximately 60,000 clones detected, 86% appear once; the ten largest clones hold roughly 11%. Time point defined: after dendritic cell vaccination, including at tumor progression/relapse. Germline V gene lookup returns CDR1 LGHNA and CDR2 YSLEER. CDR3 length: 20 residues. Trimming took off 1 base at V and 1 base at J, with 25 bases between the two ends.

This specimen was blood, taken after dendritic cell vaccination. The rearrangement links TRBV4-3 to TRBJ1-2; D unresolved. The clonotype originates from a human donor with glioblastoma. CDR3 loop: CASSQGPPHSYRLGNYGYTF. The CDR3 coding sequence is TGCGCCAGCAGCCAAGGCCCTCCCCACAGCTATCGGCTGGGTAACTATGGCTACACCTTC.